These 27 T cell receptor beta chains were sequenced from one sample in a study of early T cells in non-severe SARS-CoV-2 infection. TCRdb redid the calling of the 5' RACE reads with MiXCR, one entry per CDR3 protein. The sample carries tens of thousands of distinct CDR3 sequences, over 9% recorded once. The sequencing used whole blood, collected at baseline. The receptors derive from an adult who was a healthcare worker with PCR-confirmed SARS-CoV-2 infection or an uninfected control (not recorded which).

This clonotype was detected many times. V usage is TRBV9 and J usage is TRBJ2-1; the match to TRBD2 covers 9 bases. The V and J ends lost 0 bases and 15 bases, in that order; junction bases with no gene match: 13. Germline CDR1 SGDLS, CDR2 YYNGEE. This CDR3 is built from 15 residues. CDR3 DNA: TGTGCCAGCAGCGTAGGGGAGCGGGGGGCATCTAGTCCGTTCTTC. It yields the protein CASSVGERGASSPFF.

This clonotype was seen at least ten times. The genes are TRBV6-1 and TRBJ1-5; the D is unclear. CDR1 is MNHNS, CDR2 SASEGT, per germline. The CDR3 totals 14 residues. Deletions cut 4 bases from V and 9 bases from J, with 16 bases between. The DNA for the CDR3 is TGTGCCAGCAGTGCTGGAGCGGAGTCTGGGCCCCAGCATTTT. Translating gives CASSAGAESGPQHF.

The chain recombines TRBV12-3 or TRBV12-4 with TRBJ1-1; no definite D call. The CDR3 runs to 13 residues. Trimming left V 1 base short and J 7 bases short, with 10 bases between. The CDR3 nucleotides read TGTGCCAGCAGTTTAGAACCCGACCTTGAAGCTTTCTTT. Translation: CASSLEPDLEAFF.

This clonotype was found many times. V usage is TRBV29-1 and J usage is TRBJ1-1; 8 positions agree with TRBD1. CDR1 is SQVTM, CDR2 ANQGSEA, per germline. V shed 6 bases, J shed 1 base, and the junction held 4 bases outside the gene matches. This CDR3 is built from 13 residues. DNA of the CDR3: TGCAGCGTAACGACAGGGGCGAACACTGAAGCTTTCTTT. Its protein is CSVTTGANTEAFF.

The CDR3 bases are TGCAGCGGGAAACGACAGGGAGATACGCAGTATTTT. This encodes CSGKRQGDTQYF. V usage is TRBV29-1 and J usage is TRBJ2-3; 7 positions match TRBD1. Germline V gene lookup returns CDR1 SQVTM and CDR2 ANQGSEA. J gave up 5 bases and V 7 bases, and 6 bases lay outside the gene matches. CDR3 length equals 12 residues.

This clonotype was recorded at least ten times. The V gene is TRBV3-1, the J gene TRBJ1-1, with a weak D call TRBD1 (6 bases). This CDR3 spans 13 amino acids. CDR1 and CDR2 from the germline V gene are LGHDT and YNNKEL (reference sequence). V lost 3 bases and J 7 bases, leaving 12 bases between the germline ends. Written as DNA, the CDR3 is TGTGCCAGCAGCCAGGGGGCGCGAAGTGAAGCTTTCTTT. Residues: CASSQGARSEAFF. The whole variable domain, filled in from reference TRBV3-1 and TRBJ1-1, reads DTAVSQTPKYLVTQMGNDKSIKCEQNLGHDTMYWYKQDSKKFLKIMFSYNNKELIINETVPNRFSPKSPDKAHLNLHINSLELGDSAVYFCASSQGARSEAFFGQGTRLTVV.

This clonotype appeared a few times. The CDR3 coding sequence is TGCGCCAGCAGCCTAATGGGGGAAAAACTGTTTTTT. Encoded protein: CASSLMGEKLFF. The chain joins TRBV4-1 to TRBJ1-4; D unresolved. In germline, CDR1 is MGHRA, CDR2 YSYEKL. The V and J ends lost 4 bases and 8 bases respectively, with 8 bases between them. The CDR3 runs 12 residues.

This clonotype appeared a few times. The chain employs TRBV9 and TRBJ1-1, with unresolved D. The germline CDR1 and CDR2 sequences are SGDLS and YYNGEE. V lost 4 bases, J lost 0 bases, and 7 bases lay in between. The CDR3 spans 13 residues. CDR3 amino acids: CASSSRMNTEAFF. The CDR3 bases are TGTGCCAGCAGCTCGCGGATGAACACTGAAGCTTTCTTT.

This clonotype was observed many times. The chain recombines TRBV6-5 with TRBJ1-1; D perhaps matches TRBD1 (5 bases). CDR3 length: 15 amino acids. Germline V gene lookup returns CDR1 MNHEY and CDR2 SVGAGI. V lost 7 bases and J 4 bases, leaving 19 bases between the germline ends. DNA of the CDR3: TGTGCCAGCAACCAATTCCCGGGGCCGAGCACTGAAGCTTTCTTT. Its translation is CASNQFPGPSTEAFF.

J is TRBJ2-1 and V is TRBV6-6; TRBD2 matches 9 bases. The CDR3 consists of 17 residues. CDR1 is MNHNY and CDR2 is SVGAGI in the germline V gene (reference sequence). V lost 6 bases to trimming and J lost 16 bases; unmatched junction nucleotides: 25. This CDR3 reads CASSPHERGAGSESSFF. The CDR3 bases are TGTGCCAGCAGCCCTCACGAGCGGGGGGCCGGGTCAGAGAGCAGTTTCTTC.

J is TRBJ2-5 and V is TRBV5-4, with D perhaps matching TRBD1 (5 bases). There are 16 residues in the CDR3. The germline V gene has CDR1 SGHNT and CDR2 YYREEE (reference sequence). The V and J ends lost 2 bases and 5 bases respectively, with 19 bases between them. CDR3 in amino acids: CASSFNVDSPGETQYF. The CDR3 DNA is TGTGCCAGCAGCTTTAACGTTGACAGCCCGGGTGAGACCCAGTACTTC. The full variable domain, its missing parts supplied by reference TRBV5-4 and TRBJ2-5, is ETGVTQSPTHLIKTRGQQVTLRCSSQSGHNTVSWYQQALGQGPQFIFQYYREEENGRGNFPPRFSGLQFPNYSSELNVNALELDDSALYLCASSFNVDSPGETQYFGPGTRLLVL.

J is TRBJ2-2 and V is TRBV11-2; 10 bases fit TRBD2. CDR1 is SGHAT and CDR2 is FQNNGV in the germline V gene. CDR3 length equals 16 residues. V lost 1 base, J lost 3 bases, and 2 bases stayed unmatched. The CDR3 DNA follows: TGTGCCAGCAGCTTAGCAGCGGGGGGGCACACCGGGGAGCTGTTTTTT. This gives the protein CASSLAAGGHTGELFF.

This clonotype was picked up one time. V and J are TRBV7-3 and TRBJ2-5; maybe TRBD1 (5 bases). The CDR3 consists of 15 residues. Trimming left V 5 bases short and J 2 bases short, with 15 bases between. Germline CDR1 reads SGHTA; CDR2 reads FQGTGA. The CDR3 sequence is CASSLTAGPQETQYF. In DNA form, the CDR3 reads TGTGCCAGCAGCCTCACCGCAGGGCCTCAAGAGACCCAGTACTTC.

The V and J genes are TRBV5-1 and TRBJ2-3; perhaps TRBD1 as D (5 bases). V lost 0 bases and J 2 bases, leaving 13 bases between the germline ends. The CDR3 is made up of 16 amino acids. Germline V gene lookup returns CDR1 SGHRS and CDR2 YFSETQ. The DNA of the CDR3 is TGCGCCAGCAGCTTGGCCGCAGGGCTGACCACAGATACGCAGTATTTT. Translation: CASSLAAGLTTDTQYF.

The rearrangement uses TRBV7-3 and TRBJ2-3; D gene uncertain. The CDR3 extends over 14 amino acids. The V end was cut by 5 bases, the J end by 2 bases, with 11 bases between. Looked up from germline, CDR1 is SGHTA and CDR2 is FQGTGA. This CDR3 is CASSPLGPTDTQYF. Written as DNA, the CDR3 is TGTGCCAGCAGCCCCCTCGGGCCCACAGATACGCAGTATTTT.

The chain recombines TRBV30 with TRBJ1-1; D uncertain. V lost 3 bases and J lost 4, with 15 bases in between. CDR3 size: 14 residues. Germline values: CDR1 GTSNPN, CDR2 SVGIG (reference sequence). The CDR3 is CAWSRGDGSTEAFF. DNA of the CDR3: TGTGCCTGGAGCAGAGGCGACGGTAGCACTGAAGCTTTCTTT. The full variable domain, in which reference TRBV30 and TRBJ1-1 provide the parts outside the CDR3, is SQTIHQWPATLVQPVGSPLSLECTVEGTSNPNLYWYRQAAGRGLQLLFYSVGIGQISSEVPQNLSASRPQDRQFILSSKKLLLSDSGFYLCAWSRGDGSTEAFFGQGTRLTVV.

This clonotype was seen only a few times. The V gene is TRBV9, the J gene TRBJ2-6; D could derive from TRBD1 or TRBD2 (6 bases each). Germline V lookup: CDR1 SGDLS, CDR2 YYNGEE. V lost 0 bases and J 4 bases, leaving 11 bases between the germline ends. The CDR3 is 16 amino acids. The CDR3 DNA reads as TGTGCCAGCAGCGTAGCTTCGGGGGCCGGGGCCAACGTCCTGACTTTC. This translates into CASSVASGAGANVLTF.

In this sample, this clonotype turned up a few times. J is TRBJ2-3 and V is TRBV7-2; D unresolved. Germline CDR1 is SGHTA and CDR2 is FQGNSA. Trimming left V 5 bases short and J 2 bases short, with 8 bases between. This CDR3 comprises 13 residues. CDR3 region: CASSLIPTDTQYF. The CDR3 DNA follows: TGTGCCAGCAGCCTAATACCCACAGATACGCAGTATTTT. Using reference TRBV7-2 and TRBJ2-3 for the parts outside the CDR3, the full variable domain is GAGVSQSPSNKVTEKGKDVELRCDPISGHTALYWYRQSLGQGLEFLIYFQGNSAPDKSGLPSDRFSAERTGGSVSTLTIQRTQQEDSAVYLCASSLIPTDTQYFGPGTRLTVL.

The chain is built from TRBV12-3 or TRBV12-4 and TRBJ2-2; 9 positions agree with TRBD1. The CDR3 sequence is 15 residues long. J gave up 4 bases and V 6 bases, and 6 bases lay outside the gene matches. The CDR3 nucleotides read TGTGCCAGCAGACCGGGACAGGGAATCACCGGGGAGCTGTTTTTT. This codes for CASRPGQGITGELFF.

This clonotype was found many times. This chain joins TRBV11-1 and TRBJ1-3; tentatively, D is TRBD1 (5 bases). Trimming removed 5 bases at V and 4 bases at J, with 12 bases between. Germline V gene sequence: CDR1 SGHAT, CDR2 FQDESV (reference sequence). The CDR3 loop spans 14 amino acids. The chain's CDR3 is CASSLAGDGNTIYF. The CDR3 nucleotides read TGTGCCAGCAGCCTTGCGGGGGACGGAAACACCATATATTTT. The complete variable domain, with remaining parts taken from reference TRBV11-1 and TRBJ1-3, reads EAEVAQSPRYKITEKSQAVAFWCDPISGHATLYWYRQILGQGPELLVQFQDESVVDDSQLPKDRFSAERLKGVDSTLKIQPAELGDSAMYLCASSLAGDGNTIYFGEGSWLTVV.

As regards this clonotype: Compared with germline, one end of the junction differs, possibly owing to a read error. The chain recombines TRBV6-5 with TRBJ1-3; 9 bases fit TRBD1. The CDR3 covers 13 residues. Germline CDR1 and CDR2: MNHEY and SVGAGI. The CDR3 loop reads CASSRGQGSTIYF. CDR3 nucleotides: TGTGCCAGCAGTAGGGGACAGGGAAGCACCATATATTTT.

This chain uses TRBV11-2 with TRBJ2-1; TRBD1 agrees at 10 bases. The CDR3 is 16 amino acids. Trimming at V came to 4 bases and at J to 4 bases, leaving 7 bases not matched to a gene. Germline values: CDR1 SGHAT, CDR2 FQNNGV. The CDR3 coding sequence is TGTGCCAGCAGCTCCCGCCCGGGACAGGGGTACAATGAGCAGTTCTTC. Amino acid sequence: CASSSRPGQGYNEQFF.

This clonotype was seen a handful of times. This rearrangement joins TRBV2 to TRBJ1-6; tentative D call: TRBD1 (5 bases). The germline V and J ends were trimmed by 5 bases and 9 bases, with 11 bases remaining between them. The CDR3 contains 13 residues. Looked up from germline, CDR1 is SNHLY and CDR2 is FYNNEI. CDR3 sequence: CASSQGSPSPLHF. The CDR3 bases are TGTGCCAGCAGTCAGGGTAGCCCTTCACCCCTCCACTTT.

In its sample, this clonotype was seen many times. The chain links TRBV7-2 to TRBJ2-1, with 11 nucleotides matching TRBD1. The germline V gene encodes CDR1 SGHTA and CDR2 FQGNSA. The V and J ends lost 5 bases and 0 bases, in that order; junction bases with no gene match: 9. This CDR3 comprises 18 residues. The CDR3 DNA sequence: TGTGCCAGCAGCAGGGGACAGGGGGATTGGGGCTCCTACAATGAGCAGTTCTTC. The encoded protein is CASSRGQGDWGSYNEQFF.

The gene calls are TRBV5-8 and TRBJ2-3; 9 bases agree with TRBD2. With V trimmed by 2 bases and J by 6 bases, 7 bases remained unmatched. CDR1 is SGHTS and CDR2 is YDEGEE in the germline V gene. The CDR3 covers 15 residues. The CDR3, as DNA: TGTGCCAGCAGCTTAAGGGGACTAGCATCCGATACGCAGTATTTT. Its translation is CASSLRGLASDTQYF.

This clonotype was seen repeatedly, ten times or more. The chain is built from TRBV20-1 and TRBJ2-3; 9 nucleotides line up with TRBD2. The V gene's germline CDR1 is DFQATT and CDR2 SNEGSKA (reference sequence). CDR3 size: 15 residues. Trimming cost V 6 bases and J 2 bases; bases outside gene matches: 9. The CDR3 sequence is CSATRRGGYTDTQYF. For the CDR3, the DNA is TGCAGTGCAACCCGGCGGGGGGGATACACAGATACGCAGTATTTT.

This clonotype occurred many times. The chain uses TRBV29-1 and TRBJ1-4; D not resolved. The V end lost 5 bases, the J end lost 5 bases, and 15 bases lay between the germline ends. Germline V gene sequence: CDR1 SQVTM, CDR2 ANQGSEA. The CDR3 consists of 14 residues. The CDR3 is CSVTPGSLNEKLFF. In nucleotides, the CDR3 is TGCAGCGTTACCCCCGGGTCCTTAAATGAAAAACTGTTTTTT.